This T cell receptor (beta chain) was profiled in a study of PD-1 blockade in classical Hodgkin lymphoma. There was relapse after autologous stem cell transplantation in every patient, and there was variation in brentuximab vedotin exposure. The CDR3 is made up of 18 amino acids. The V gene end was trimmed by 5 bases and the J gene end by 3 bases; junction bases not matched to a gene: 15. Looked up from germline, CDR1 is SEHNR and CDR2 is FQNEAQ (reference sequence). Measured with immunoSEQ multiplex PCR; TCRdb has only the in-frame clones, and not every one. The table has around 150,000 clones, nearly 80% seen once.

The TCR originated in a human donor with classical Hodgkin lymphoma. V and J are TRBV7-9 and TRBJ1-4; TRBD1 agrees at 7 bases. The source was peripheral blood mononuclear cells (PBMCs), collected before the second cycle of nivolumab. The CDR3 region is CASSPSTGSIGANEKLFF. The CDR3 DNA is TGTGCCAGCAGCCCCTCGACAGGGTCCATCGGGGCTAATGAAAAACTGTTTTTT.